Shown below are 21 T cell receptor beta chains from a single sample sequenced in a study of T cell changes during pregnancy in multiple sclerosis. Libraries were prepared by immunoSEQ multiplex PCR; TCRdb keeps only in-frame clonotypes and omits some of them. In the table there are around 63,000 clones, 80% to 95% of which are singletons. The specimen comprised peripheral blood, sampled in the third trimester of pregnancy. The receptor set was obtained from a female donor in good health, enrolled as a control in a pregnancy study.

The CDR3 sequence: CASSVLGGPDTQYF. The CDR3 coding sequence is TGTGCCAGCAGCGTACTCGGAGGACCAGATACGCAGTATTTT. The J gene is TRBJ2-3, the V gene TRBV9; a possible D gene is TRBD2 (5 bases). Trimming took 1 base from V and 4 from J, leaving 10 bases between them. CDR1 and CDR2 from the germline V gene are SGDLS and YYNGEE. CDR3 size: 14 residues. The full variable domain, its missing parts supplied by reference TRBV9 and TRBJ2-3, is DSGVTQTPKHLITATGQRVTLRCSPRSGDLSVYWYQQSLDQGLQFLIQYYNGEERAKGNILERFSAQQFPDLHSELNLSSLELGDSALYFCASSVLGGPDTQYFGPGTRLTVL.

The CDR3 here is CASSLGLDRSYGYTF. For the CDR3, the DNA is TGCGCCAGCAGCCTGGGACTGGATCGTAGCTATGGCTACACCTTC. The chain recombines TRBV5-1 with TRBJ1-2, with D perhaps matching TRBD1 (5 bases). Germline V gene sequence: CDR1 SGHRS, CDR2 YFSETQ. The V end was cut by 4 bases, the J end by 4 bases, with 17 bases between. There are 15 residues in the CDR3.

The chain joins TRBV11-3 to TRBJ2-5; TRBD2 is a possible D gene (6 bases). The V and J ends lost 5 bases and 5 bases respectively, with 18 bases between them. Looked up from germline, CDR1 is SGHNT and CDR2 is YENEEA. The CDR3 totals 15 residues. The CDR3 reads CASSTRDSGRETQYF. The CDR3 bases are TGTGCCAGCAGCACCCGGGACTCTGGTCGGGAGACCCAGTACTTC.

The CDR3 DNA follows: TGTGCCAGCAGCCTATCCGGGACAGGGCGTAATGAGCAGTTCTTC. This codes for CASSLSGTGRNEQFF. This sequence joins TRBV13 and TRBJ2-1, with 9 nucleotides matching TRBD1. Germline trimming cut 5 bases from V and 7 bases from J; bases unmatched to any gene: 9. From germline, CDR1 is PRHDT and CDR2 FYEKMQ (reference sequence). CDR3 length: 15 residues.

In its sample, this clone was seen a few times. This rearrangement joins TRBV5-1 to TRBJ2-1, with TRBD2 as a possible D gene (5 bases). The ends were cut back, 4 bases at V and 5 bases at J, with 10 bases in the middle. The CDR3 length is 13 residues. Germline assignment: CDR1 SGHRS and CDR2 YFSETQ. CDR3 protein: CASSTRGHNEQFF. The DNA for the CDR3 is TGCGCCAGCAGCACCCGCGGGCACAATGAGCAGTTCTTC.

This clone appeared once. The rearrangement uses TRBV5-1 and TRBJ1-2, with D maybe TRBD1 (5 bases). CDR1 is SGHRS, CDR2 YFSETQ, per germline. CDR3 length equals 17 residues. V lost 3 bases, J lost 1 base, and 19 bases lay in between. CDR3 in amino acids: CASSYSPTETHNYGYTF. The CDR3 DNA sequence: TGCGCCAGCAGCTATAGCCCGACAGAGACTCATAACTATGGCTACACCTTC.

This clone was detected only once. This sequence joins TRBV27 and TRBJ2-7; 8 positions agree with TRBD2. V gave up 4 bases and J gave up 3 bases; unmatched junction bases: 8. The CDR3 length is 15 residues. Germline V CDR1 and CDR2: MNHEY, SMNVEV (reference sequence). DNA for the CDR3: TGTGCCAGCAGTTCTTTCCCGGGGGGGGACTACGAGCAGTACTTC. Protein sequence: CASSSFPGGDYEQYF.

The genes are TRBV9 and TRBJ1-2, with 7 bases lining up with TRBD1. V lost 4 bases to trimming and J lost 8 bases; unmatched junction nucleotides: 14. Germline V gene sequence: CDR1 SGDLS, CDR2 YYNGEE. The CDR3 is 15 residues long. As DNA, the CDR3 is TGTGCCAGCAGCCCCTGGACAGGAGCCCCTCCCGGCTACACCTTC. Amino acid sequence: CASSPWTGAPPGYTF. The whole variable domain, filled in from reference TRBV9 and TRBJ1-2, reads DSGVTQTPKHLITATGQRVTLRCSPRSGDLSVYWYQQSLDQGLQFLIQYYNGEERAKGNILERFSAQQFPDLHSELNLSSLELGDSALYFCASSPWTGAPPGYTFGSGTRLTVV.

The V and J genes are TRBV6-1 and TRBJ2-5, with D unclear. CDR1 MNHNS and CDR2 SASEGT come from the germline V gene. The V and J ends lost 5 bases and 5 bases respectively, with 12 bases between them. This CDR3 comprises 13 residues. CDR3 residues: CASSSLRRETQYF. CDR3 in DNA: TGTGCCAGCAGTTCACTCCGCCGGGAGACCCAGTACTTC.

CDR3 region: CASSPYLAGPTYEQYF. CDR3 nucleotides: TGTGCCAGCAGCCCGTATCTAGCGGGCCCGACCTACGAGCAGTACTTC. V gene TRBV7-2 combines with J gene TRBJ2-7; 8 bases line up with TRBD2. Germline loops: CDR1 SGHTA, CDR2 FQGNSA. The length of the CDR3 is 16 residues. Trimming took 5 bases from V and 2 from J; bases not matched to a gene: 11.

J is TRBJ2-5 and V is TRBV4-2; D possibly corresponds to TRBD2 (5 bases). The CDR3 totals 17 residues. Trimming shortened V by 2 bases and J by 1 base, and 17 bases separated the two germline ends. CDR1 and CDR2 from the germline V gene are LGHNA and YNFKEQ. The CDR3 nucleotides are TGTGCCAGCAGCCAACAGAGCCTCCGAGGGCTCCAAGAGACCCAGTACTTC. It encodes CASSQQSLRGLQETQYF.

The chain couples TRBV5-1 to TRBJ1-2; perhaps TRBD1 as D (5 bases). Trimming took off 1 base at V and 4 bases at J, with 11 bases between the two ends. From germline, CDR1 is SGHRS and CDR2 YFSETQ. The CDR3 sequence is 14 residues long. The CDR3 region is CASSLPSTAYGYTF. Here the CDR3 DNA reads TGCGCCAGCAGCTTGCCCTCGACAGCCTATGGCTACACCTTC.

This clone was detected a few times. The gene calls are TRBV7-9 and TRBJ1-2; unclear D gene. The CDR3 loop spans 13 amino acids. V shed 6 bases and J shed 3 bases, with 11 bases lying between them. Germline CDR1 reads SEHNR; CDR2 reads FQNEAQ (reference sequence). The CDR3 here is CASREADYYGYTF. CDR3 sequence (DNA): TGTGCCAGCAGGGAGGCGGATTACTATGGCTACACCTTC.

The CDR3 loop reads CASRGGGTTEAFF. Written as DNA, the CDR3 is TGTGCCAGCAGAGGTGGGGGGACGACGGAAGCTTTCTTT. This chain joins TRBV7-2 and TRBJ1-1; possible D gene TRBD1, 5 bases. The CDR3 covers 13 residues. V shed 6 bases and J shed 8 bases, with 16 bases lying between them. CDR1 is SGHTA and CDR2 is FQGNSA in the germline V gene.

J is TRBJ2-7 and V is TRBV7-9; a possible D gene is TRBD1 (5 bases). V lost 5 bases and J lost 3, with 17 bases in between. This CDR3 region has 15 residues. Germline CDR1 and CDR2: SEHNR and FQNEAQ (reference sequence). CDR3 region: CASSPRGRASYEQYF. The CDR3 DNA is TGTGCCAGCAGCCCAAGGGGCAGGGCCAGCTACGAGCAGTACTTC. The variable domain in full, completed from reference TRBV7-9 and TRBJ2-7, reads DTGVSQNPRHKITKRGQNVTFRCDPISEHNRLYWYRQTLGQGPEFLTYFQNEAQLEKSRLLSDRFSAERPKGSFSTLEIQRTEQGDSAMYLCASSPRGRASYEQYFGPGTRLTVT.

This clone has only a few counts. The chain carries TRBV10-1 and TRBJ2-7; tentative D call: TRBD1 (6 bases). CDR1 is WNHNN and CDR2 is SYGVQD in the germline V gene (reference sequence). This CDR3 contains 13 residues. V shed 3 bases and J shed 4 bases, with 10 bases lying between them. Here the CDR3 DNA reads TGCGCCAGCAGTGAACAGGGTAGGTACGAGCAGTACTTC. Protein product: CASSEQGRYEQYF.

J is TRBJ2-4 and V is TRBV7-9; weak D call: TRBD1 (5 bases). The CDR3 runs 18 residues. Trimming left V 0 bases short and J 7 bases short, with 22 bases between. Germline loops: CDR1 SEHNR, CDR2 FQNEAQ (reference sequence). The DNA for the CDR3 is TGTGCCAGCAGCTTAGCTTCGACAGAGAGACGCCTGGAGAACATTCAGTACTTC. It encodes CASSLASTERRLENIQYF.

V gene TRBV6-4 combines with J gene TRBJ2-2, with D possibly matching TRBD1 (6 bases). V was trimmed by 0 bases and J by 1 base, leaving 12 bases between them. This CDR3 region has 17 residues. Germline loops: CDR1 MRHNA, CDR2 SNTAGT. CDR3 nucleotides: TGTGCCAGCAGTGACTCGGCAGGGGTCTGGAACACCGGGGAGCTGTTTTTT. It is translated as CASSDSAGVWNTGELFF.

The genes are TRBV9 and TRBJ2-2, with a possible D match to TRBD2 (6 bases). Trimming took off 7 bases at V and 5 bases at J, with 15 bases between the two ends. The CDR3 loop spans 14 amino acids. Germline V lookup: CDR1 SGDLS, CDR2 YYNGEE. The CDR3 is CASRWGEGTGELFF. As DNA, the CDR3 is TGTGCCAGCCGGTGGGGGGAAGGGACCGGGGAGCTGTTTTTT. The full variable domain, in which reference TRBV9 and TRBJ2-2 provide the parts outside the CDR3, is DSGVTQTPKHLITATGQRVTLRCSPRSGDLSVYWYQQSLDQGLQFLIQYYNGEERAKGNILERFSAQQFPDLHSELNLSSLELGDSALYFCASRWGEGTGELFFGEGSRLTVL.

The J gene is TRBJ1-1, the V gene TRBV5-1; 7 nucleotides agree with TRBD1. The V gene end was trimmed by 1 base and the J gene end by 1 base; junction bases not matched to a gene: 19. This CDR3 is 20 amino acids long. CDR1 and CDR2 (germline): SGHRS, YFSETQ. The CDR3 here is CASSLRVYPEEGAGNTEAFF. The DNA of the CDR3 is TGCGCCAGCAGCTTGAGGGTGTATCCCGAGGAGGGGGCTGGGAACACTGAAGCTTTCTTT.

V is TRBV5-5 and J is TRBJ1-5, with TRBD1 matching 11 bases. Germline CDR1 reads SGHKS; CDR2 reads YYEKEE (reference sequence). V lost 2 bases to trimming and J lost 0 bases; unmatched junction nucleotides: 7. The CDR3 has 18 amino acids. The CDR3 is CASSLGTGGIDSNQPQHF. CDR3 DNA sequence: TGTGCCAGCAGCTTAGGGACAGGGGGGATTGATAGCAATCAGCCCCAGCATTTT.